The next 19 T cell receptor beta chains were all read from a single sample in a study of blood T cell repertoires in COVID-19. The method was immunoSEQ multiplex PCR; TCRdb's version includes in-frame clones alone and lacks a portion of them. This table holds approximately 140,000 clones, approximately 82% found once. Sample: peripheral blood. The receptors shown here come from a human donor in a cohort sampled during active COVID-19.

V is TRBV10-3 and J is TRBJ2-7, with TRBD2 matching over 13 bases. CDR1 is ENHRY, CDR2 SYGVKD, per germline. Trimming cost V 4 bases and J 9 bases; bases outside gene matches: 6. This CDR3 has 14 amino acids. The CDR3 spells CAISADGTSGMQYF. DNA of the CDR3: TGTGCCATCAGTGCTGATGGGACTAGCGGGATGCAGTACTTC.

The chain couples TRBV7-6 to TRBJ1-3; a possible D gene is TRBD1 (5 bases). The CDR3 is made up of 16 amino acids. V gave up 2 bases and J gave up 0 bases, with 11 bases separating them. Germline values: CDR1 SGHVS, CDR2 FNYEAQ. In DNA form, the CDR3 reads TGTGCCAGCAGCTTAAATCCAGGGTCCTCTGGAAACACCATATATTTT. It translates to CASSLNPGSSGNTIYF.

The CDR3 DNA reads as TGTGCCAGAAGCTTCGCGGGAGGACGCAATCAGCCCCAGCATTTT. Protein sequence: CARSFAGGRNQPQHF. V usage is TRBV5-3 and J usage is TRBJ1-5, with unresolved D. TRBV5-3 is classed as an ORF, of uncertain function. This CDR3 spans 15 amino acids. V lost 2 bases and J lost 2, with 11 bases in between.

The V call is TRBV11-1, the J call TRBJ2-2; D is possibly TRBD2 (6 bases). V lost 5 bases and J 0 bases, leaving 13 bases between the germline ends. Germline V gene data show CDR1 as SGHAT and CDR2 as FQDESV (reference sequence). The CDR3 runs 16 residues. The CDR3: CASSREEGANTGELFF. The CDR3 coding sequence is TGTGCCAGCAGCAGAGAGGAGGGTGCGAACACCGGGGAGCTGTTTTTT. The full variable domain, its missing parts supplied by reference TRBV11-1 and TRBJ2-2, is EAEVAQSPRYKITEKSQAVAFWCDPISGHATLYWYRQILGQGPELLVQFQDESVVDDSQLPKDRFSAERLKGVDSTLKIQPAELGDSAMYLCASSREEGANTGELFFGEGSRLTVL.

The J gene is TRBJ1-1, the V gene TRBV18; 10 bases agree with TRBD1. Germline CDR1 reads KGHSH; CDR2 reads LQKENI. Trimming took 4 bases from V and 5 from J; bases not matched to a gene: 7. The CDR3 has 15 amino acids. CDR3 sequence: CASSLGQGRRTEAFF. The CDR3 region has the DNA TGTGCCAGCTCACTGGGACAGGGGCGGAGGACTGAAGCTTTCTTT.

This sequence joins TRBV7-2 and TRBJ2-1; no reliable D call. This CDR3 is built from 12 residues. Trimming pared 4 bases from V and 6 bases from J, leaving 7 bases between. Germline V lookup: CDR1 SGHTA, CDR2 FQGNSA. CDR3 region: CASSYSFNEQFF. The DNA for the CDR3 is TGTGCCAGCAGCTATAGCTTCAATGAGCAGTTCTTC.

The chain is built from TRBV18 and TRBJ1-1; D unclear. Trimming took off 3 bases at V and 7 bases at J, with 12 bases between the two ends. Per the germline V gene, CDR1 is KGHSH and CDR2 is LQKENI. CDR3 length: 13 amino acids. The CDR3 spells CASSPRTDLEAFF. The CDR3 nucleotides are TGTGCCAGCTCACCTCGAACAGACCTTGAAGCTTTCTTT.

The genes are TRBV7-2 and TRBJ2-4; the match to TRBD2 covers 7 bases. The CDR3 totals 16 residues. Trimming removed 0 bases from V and 15 bases from J; junction bases left unmatched: 17. Germline V lookup: CDR1 SGHTA, CDR2 FQGNSA. This CDR3 is CASSLAPGSGLGEGYF. Here the CDR3 DNA reads TGTGCCAGCAGCTTAGCGCCGGGTAGCGGGTTAGGGGAGGGGTACTTC.

The V call is TRBV5-1, the J call TRBJ1-4, with TRBD1 identical over 8 bases. The CDR3 is made up of 15 amino acids. Germline assignment: CDR1 SGHRS and CDR2 YFSETQ. Trimming removed 2 bases from V and 6 bases from J; junction bases left unmatched: 6. In nucleotides, the CDR3 is TGCGCCAGCAGCTTCGGGACAGGCTCTCATGAAAAACTGTTTTTT. This translates into CASSFGTGSHEKLFF.

This clone was counted a few times. The genes are TRBV6-1 and TRBJ2-1; 8 bases match TRBD2. Unmatched junction bases numbered 10, after V lost 2 bases and J lost 7 bases. This CDR3 comprises 16 residues. Germline lookup yields CDR1 MNHNS and CDR2 SASEGT. CDR3 nucleotide sequence: TGTGCCAGCAGTGAACTAGCGGGCGCGGTGTTGAATGAGCAGTTCTTC. The encoded protein is CASSELAGAVLNEQFF.

In regard to this clone: Additional DNA sequences in this sample encode the identical CDR3. CDR3 in amino acids: CASSVGTDYGYTF. CDR3 DNA sequence: TGTGCCAGCAGCGTAGGAACAGATTATGGCTACACCTTC. The chain couples TRBV9 to TRBJ1-2, with unresolved D. Trimming stripped 0 bases from V and 5 bases from J, with 8 bases between. This CDR3 spans 13 amino acids. Germline assignment: CDR1 SGDLS and CDR2 YYNGEE.

The rearrangement links TRBV4-1 to TRBJ2-7; TRBD1 matches 7 bases. Germline V CDR1 and CDR2: MGHRA, YSYEKL. Germline trimming cut 2 bases from V and 5 bases from J; bases unmatched to any gene: 12. The CDR3 runs 16 residues. The CDR3 DNA sequence: TGCGCCAGCAGCCAAATCGGGGCAGGGGGAATTCACGAGCAGTACTTC. This codes for CASSQIGAGGIHEQYF.

J is TRBJ1-5 and V is TRBV7-8; D is perhaps TRBD1 (6 bases). CDR3 length: 16 residues. The V end lost 1 base, the J end lost 4 bases, and 14 bases lay between the germline ends. Germline loops: CDR1 SGHVS, CDR2 FQNEAQ. The CDR3 loop is CASSLVPGGPNQPQHF. CDR3 bases: TGTGCCAGCAGCTTAGTTCCGGGGGGCCCGAATCAGCCCCAGCATTTT.

The chain is built from TRBV6-2 or TRBV6-3 and TRBJ1-2; D not certain. The germline gives CDR1 MNHEY, CDR2 SVGEGT. V was shortened by 5 bases and J by 8 bases, with 15 bases between the two germline ends. CDR3 length: 13 residues. The CDR3 reads CASSRDVLMGYTF. The CDR3 DNA is TGTGCCAGCAGTCGGGATGTCCTTATGGGCTACACCTTC.

This clone occurred a few times. The V and J genes are TRBV19 and TRBJ2-1; TRBD1 agrees at 7 bases. After removal of 10 bases from V and 6 bases from J, the junction contained 12 bases not matched to a gene. This CDR3 contains 14 residues. CDR1 and CDR2 from the germline V gene are LNHDA and SQIVND (reference sequence). The CDR3 bases are TGTGCCACCGCGGACAGGTCGATCGGCAATGAGCAGTTCTTC. It specifies CATADRSIGNEQFF.

The chain uses TRBV4-3 and TRBJ2-1; TRBD2 matches 7 bases. Losses at the gene ends were 4 bases for V and 7 bases for J; bases not matched to a gene: 10. The CDR3 consists of 15 residues. The germline CDR1 and CDR2 sequences are LGHNA and YSLEER. The chain's CDR3 is CASSRIVAGLNEQFF. As DNA, the CDR3 is TGCGCCAGCAGCCGAATCGTAGCGGGTCTAAATGAGCAGTTCTTC.

The chain has TRBV19 and TRBJ2-5; unclear D gene. Germline CDR1 LNHDA, CDR2 SQIVND (reference sequence). Deletions cut 1 base from V and 0 bases from J, with 6 bases between. The CDR3 runs 14 residues. CDR3 protein: CASSIGANQETQYF. The CDR3 coding sequence is TGTGCCAGTAGTATAGGGGCTAACCAAGAGACCCAGTACTTC. The variable domain in full, with the rest retrieved from reference TRBV19 and TRBJ2-5, is DGGITQSPKYLFRKEGQNVTLSCEQNLNHDAMYWYRQDPGQGLRLIYYSQIVNDFQKGDIAEGYSVSREKKESFPLTVTSAQKNPTAFYLCASSIGANQETQYFGPGTRLLVL.

CDR3 bases: TGTGCCAGCAGTAAAGGGGGTTTCGGTCAGCCCCAGCATTTT. It translates to CASSKGGFGQPQHF. V is TRBV6-2 or TRBV6-3 and J is TRBJ1-5; tentative D call: TRBD1 (6 bases). Between the trimmed V and J ends, which lost 5 bases and 6 bases, there was a span of 14 bases. Germline V gene lookup returns CDR1 MNHEY and CDR2 SVGEGT. The CDR3 has 14 residues.

This clone was found once. The CDR3 protein is CASSLRTGSDTQYF. CDR3 DNA: TGCGCCAGCAGCCTCCGGACAGGGTCAGATACGCAGTATTTT. This chain joins TRBV5-1 and TRBJ2-3; 8 bases align to TRBD1. V shed 4 bases, J shed 4 bases, and the junction held 5 bases outside the gene matches. Germline V CDR1 and CDR2: SGHRS, YFSETQ. The CDR3 loop spans 14 amino acids.